This T cell receptor (beta chain) was recorded in a study of T cell repertoires in cytomegalovirus infection. General study results and limits: Based on cumulative public TCR beta family frequency, carriers of CMV plus the relevant HLA were identified. Ex vivo, HLA-C-restricted CMV-specific TCR beta clonotypes prevailed over the rest of the response.

As for this clonotype: Antigen specificity is unknown.

One entry per CDR3 protein results from TCRdb running MiXCR on the reads. The sample includes 50,000 or so distinct CDR3 sequences, 20% to 25% of them seen just once. V dropped 7 bases and J dropped 1 base, with 10 bases sitting between them. The CDR3 extends over 13 amino acids. The germline V gene encodes CDR1 SNHLY and CDR2 FYNNEI. The V and J genes are TRBV2 and TRBJ1-1; D call uncertain. The specimen was PBMCs, sequenced either directly or after in vitro stimulation (not recorded which). The TCR originated in a human donor in good health (CMV status not recorded). Some clones in this sample may be carry-over from other donors' samples. CDR3 sequence reads: CASTYRRNTEAFF. The DNA for the CDR3 is TGTGCCAGCACCTACAGAAGGAACACTGAAGCTTTCTTT.